The clone carrying this T cell receptor (beta chain) was recorded a few times. Antigen unknown. The germline gives CDR1 KGHSH, CDR2 LQKENI. V was pared by 1 base and J by 8 bases, with 7 bases of the junction left unmatched. The CDR3 has 15 residues. CDR3 regions were amplified by Arm-PCR using iRepertoire HTBI primers to build TCR beta libraries. In the original processing: The samples yielded approximately 62 TRBV and about 15 TRBJ segments. TCRdb re-derived calls from the multiplex PCR reads in MiXCR, one entry per CDR3 protein. The V and J calls and clone size come from TCRdb's table, not from the authors' own analysis. Found here are 300,000 to 400,000 distinct CDR3 sequences, roughly a sixth of them singletons; the top ten hold 22%. This sample is drawn from a study of regulatory T cells in long-lasting Graves disease. Study-level results: Patients whose Graves' disease persisted exhibited lower TCR diversity than those newly diagnosed.

The time point denotes: newly diagnosed GD, antithyroid drugs for less than 3 months. The TCR library was made from RNA that had been extracted from PBMCs in TRIzol. Specimen: peripheral blood mononuclear cells (PBMCs), collected at new diagnosis, from a patient treated with antithyroid drugs. This clonotype originated in a female donor with Graves disease. The V gene is TRBV18, the J gene TRBJ2-1; 8 bases fit TRBD2. CDR3 DNA sequence: TGTGCCAGCTCACCACGAAGCGGGAGTTTCGATGAGCAGTTCTTC. This encodes CASSPRSGSFDEQFF.